What follows are 23 T cell receptor beta chains derived from one specimen sequenced in a study of shared clonotypes between healthy human individuals. TCRdb keeps only in-frame clones here, not all; method: immunoSEQ multiplex PCR. Among approximately 470,000 clones listed, 81% were seen once. Sequencing input: PBMCs. These receptors were taken from a woman between 35 and 50 years old in good health. Some clones in this sample may be carry-over from other donors' samples.

This clone was found a few times. The CDR3 protein is CASSLALAGVSGANVLTF. The CDR3 bases are TGCGCCAGCAGCTTGGCGCTAGCGGGAGTATCTGGGGCCAACGTCCTGACTTTC. The chain has TRBV5-1 and TRBJ2-6, with 10 positions matching TRBD2. In germline, CDR1 is SGHRS, CDR2 YFSETQ. The CDR3 totals 18 residues. V lost 0 bases, J lost 1 base, and 4 bases stayed unmatched.

The rearrangement uses TRBV6-5 and TRBJ1-1, with 12 bases fitting TRBD1. The CDR3 sequence is 16 residues long. With 4 bases clipped from V and 4 bases from J, the junction kept 7 bases outside the gene matches. Germline CDR1 reads MNHEY; CDR2 reads SVGAGI. CDR3: CASSSGTGGLGTEAFF. The DNA for the CDR3 is TGTGCCAGCAGTTCCGGGACAGGGGGCCTGGGCACTGAAGCTTTCTTT.

CDR3 nucleotides: TGTGCCACCAGCCCGCCGGACAGCTACTACAATGAGCAGTTCTTC. Translating gives CATSPPDSYYNEQFF. This rearrangement joins TRBV15 to TRBJ2-1, with D perhaps TRBD1 (6 bases). The CDR3 is 15 residues long. Germline CDR1 reads LNHNV; CDR2 reads YYDKDF (reference sequence). Trimming left V 5 bases short and J 3 bases short, with 14 bases between. Using reference TRBV15 and TRBJ2-1 for the parts outside the CDR3, the full variable domain is DAMVIQNPRYQVTQFGKPVTLSCSQTLNHNVMYWYQQKSSQAPKLLFHYYDKDFNNEADTPDNFQSRRPNTSFCFLDIRSPGLGDTAMYLCATSPPDSYYNEQFFGPGTRLTVL.

Comments on this clone: A far larger clone is one base from this, pointing to a likely read error. Given the absence of the conserved phenylalanine or tryptophan at the CDR3 end, a read error is likely. V usage is TRBV9 and J usage is TRBJ2-7; TRBD2 matches at 11 bases. V shed 0 bases and J 7 bases; nucleotides not matched to a gene: 3. In germline, CDR1 is SGDLS, CDR2 YYNGEE. The CDR3 is made up of 14 amino acids. This CDR3 reads CASSVGSGREEQYL. CDR3 DNA sequence: TGTGCCAGCAGCGTAGGTAGCGGGAGGGAAGAGCAGTACTTA.

In its sample, this clone was seen many times. Other DNA sequences in the same sample also yield this CDR3. The V gene is TRBV9, the J gene TRBJ2-3; 11 bases fit TRBD2. V gave up 0 bases and J gave up 0 bases; unmatched junction bases: 0. The V gene's germline CDR1 is SGDLS and CDR2 YYNGEE. The CDR3 is 16 residues long. The CDR3 nucleotides read TGTGCCAGCAGCGTAGGGACTAGCGGGAGCACAGATACGCAGTATTTT. Translated, it gives CASSVGTSGSTDTQYF.

This chain uses TRBV19 with TRBJ1-3; no firm D call. Germline CDR1 and CDR2: LNHDA and SQIVND (reference sequence). V was pared by 5 bases and J by 0 bases, with 11 bases between. The CDR3 totals 15 residues. The CDR3: CASSVGRYSGNTIYF. In DNA, the CDR3 is TGTGCCAGTAGTGTTGGACGCTACTCTGGAAACACCATATATTTT. Full variable domain (missing parts from reference TRBV19 and TRBJ1-3): DGGITQSPKYLFRKEGQNVTLSCEQNLNHDAMYWYRQDPGQGLRLIYYSQIVNDFQKGDIAEGYSVSREKKESFPLTVTSAQKNPTAFYLCASSVGRYSGNTIYFGEGSWLTVV.

Notes on this clone: At one boundary the junction diverges from the germline segment, which might be a read error. The V call is TRBV6-1, the J call TRBJ1-5; TRBD1 matches at 7 bases. This CDR3 comprises 15 residues. Germline assignment: CDR1 MNHNS and CDR2 SASEGT. The CDR3 DNA reads as TGTGCCGGCAGTCTCCGACAGGGTTTAGAACAGCCTCAGCATTTT. This encodes CAGSLRQGLEQPQHF.

On this clone itself: A far larger clone is one nucleotide away, so this likely arose from a read error. The chain couples TRBV10-3 to TRBJ1-1; a possible D gene is TRBD1 (5 bases). CDR1 and CDR2 (germline): ENHRY, SYGVKD. The CDR3 loop spans 18 amino acids. The CDR3 nucleotides are TGTGCCAGCAGTGAAATCCCCAGGGTTTTAGCTCGGGACACTGAAGCTTTCTTT. Translated: CASSEIPRVLARDTEAFF.

As concerns this clone: A much larger clone sits a single nucleotide away, making a read error possible. This chain links TRBV5-1 with TRBJ2-5; 8 nucleotides line up with TRBD2. Germline lookup yields CDR1 SGHRS and CDR2 YFSETQ. The length of the CDR3 is 13 residues. CDR3 amino acids: CASSTGGQGTQYF. Here the CDR3 DNA reads TGCGCCAGCAGCACGGGAGGGCAAGGGACCCAGTACTTC. Full variable domain (outside the CDR3, taken from reference TRBV5-1 and TRBJ2-5): KAGVTQTPRYLIKTRGQQVTLSCSPISGHRSVSWYQQTPGQGLQFLFEYFSETQRNKGNFPGRFSGRQFSNSRSEMNVSTLELGDSALYLCASSTGGQGTQYFGPGTRLLVL.

CDR3 sequence reads: CASSFNRESETQYF. The CDR3 coding sequence is TGTGCCAGCAGCTTCAACAGGGAATCAGAGACCCAGTACTTC. The chain links TRBV11-3 to TRBJ2-5; a possible D gene is TRBD1 (6 bases). Trimming removed 3 bases at V and 4 bases at J, with 12 bases between. Germline V gene data show CDR1 as SGHNT and CDR2 as YENEEA. The CDR3 is made up of 14 amino acids.

This clone was seen ten or more times. Within the sample, other DNA sequences also encode this same CDR3. This rearrangement joins TRBV4-1 to TRBJ2-2, with 10 bases identical to TRBD2. The CDR3 is 16 amino acids. Trimming removed 4 bases from V and 5 bases from J; junction bases left unmatched: 7. Germline CDR1 is MGHRA and CDR2 is YSYEKL. CDR3 region: CASSPLAGGGTGELFF. CDR3 bases: TGCGCCAGCAGCCCTTTAGCGGGAGGAGGTACCGGGGAGCTGTTTTTT.

With regard to this clone: This sequence is one base from a far larger clone and is likely a read error. Other DNA sequences from this sample encode an identical CDR3 as well. The chain uses TRBV2 and TRBJ2-5; D is unclear. This CDR3 comprises 13 residues. V gave up 4 bases and J gave up 9 bases, with 15 bases separating them. Germline assignment: CDR1 SNHLY and CDR2 FYNNEI. The CDR3 region has the DNA TGTGCCAGCAGTGGAATCCCCCGTGGGGCCCAGTACTTC. This sequence encodes CASSGIPRGAQYF.

The J gene is TRBJ1-2, the V gene TRBV28; D call uncertain. Germline V gives CDR1 MDHEN, CDR2 SYDVKM. Trimming shortened V by 1 base and J by 0 bases, and 15 bases separated the two germline ends. The CDR3 spans 17 residues. CDR3 DNA sequence: TGTGCCAGCAGTTTATCCGGACGGGCAGTCGCTAACTATGGCTACACCTTC. It codes for CASSLSGRAVANYGYTF.

The chain employs TRBV10-3 and TRBJ1-5, with D possibly matching TRBD1 (6 bases). Germline V gene sequence: CDR1 ENHRY, CDR2 SYGVKD. V dropped 3 bases and J dropped 3 bases, with 21 bases sitting between them. The CDR3 is 18 amino acids. CDR3 protein: CAISEGGRGYGFNQPQHF. For the CDR3, the DNA is TGTGCCATCAGTGAAGGGGGACGGGGTTATGGTTTCAATCAGCCCCAGCATTTT.

The sample holds one count of this clone. This chain joins TRBV20-1 and TRBJ2-5; D gene ambiguous. V was trimmed by 5 bases and J by 5 bases, leaving 9 bases between them. CDR3 size: 11 residues. Germline V gives CDR1 DFQATT, CDR2 SNEGSKA (reference sequence). CDR3 loop: CSAPVGETQYF. The CDR3, as DNA: TGCAGTGCTCCCGTCGGGGAGACCCAGTACTTC.

The V and J genes are TRBV19 and TRBJ1-1; possibly TRBD1 for D (6 bases). There are 12 residues in the CDR3. Per germline, CDR1 LNHDA and CDR2 SQIVND (reference sequence). The germline V and J ends were trimmed by 5 bases and 7 bases, with 11 bases remaining between them. The CDR3 DNA follows: TGTGCCAGTAGTCTAAACAGGGTTGAAGCTTTCTTT. It codes for CASSLNRVEAFF. The whole variable domain, filled in from reference TRBV19 and TRBJ1-1, reads DGGITQSPKYLFRKEGQNVTLSCEQNLNHDAMYWYRQDPGQGLRLIYYSQIVNDFQKGDIAEGYSVSREKKESFPLTVTSAQKNPTAFYLCASSLNRVEAFFGQGTRLTVV.

With respect to this clone: This probably arose from a read error, given a far larger clone one base away. The sample contains more than one DNA sequence encoding this CDR3. The rearrangement uses TRBV27 and TRBJ1-2; D not resolved. Trimming removed 7 bases from V and 5 bases from J, with 17 bases in between. There are 14 residues in the CDR3. Germline V gene sequence: CDR1 MNHEY, CDR2 SMNVEV (reference sequence). The CDR3 loop is CASTRAGRDYGYTF. Here the CDR3 DNA reads TGTGCCAGCACTAGAGCAGGTCGGGATTATGGCTACACCTTC.

The chain recombines TRBV11-2 with TRBJ2-1, with D possibly called TRBD1 or TRBD2 (5 bases each). This CDR3 region has 15 residues. Germline loops: CDR1 SGHAT, CDR2 FQNNGV. Trimming removed 2 bases from V and 6 bases from J, with 14 bases in between. The CDR3 is CASSLFQGPVNEQFF. The CDR3 DNA follows: TGTGCCAGCAGCTTATTCCAGGGACCCGTCAATGAGCAGTTCTTC.

The rearrangement links TRBV7-2 to TRBJ2-7, with TRBD1 matching over 11 bases. Germline V gives CDR1 SGHTA, CDR2 FQGNSA. This CDR3 has 15 amino acids. V lost 5 bases and J lost 2; bases outside the gene matches: 5. CDR3 residues: CASSEPGQGAYEQYF. The CDR3 DNA sequence: TGTGCCAGCAGCGAACCGGGACAGGGGGCCTACGAGCAGTACTTC.

This chain uses TRBV18 with TRBJ2-7; the match to TRBD1 covers 8 bases. The germline V gene encodes CDR1 KGHSH and CDR2 LQKENI. This CDR3 contains 17 residues. J lost 2 bases, V lost 3 bases, and 12 bases had no gene match. This CDR3 reads CASSPWTGTLMTYEQYF. The DNA of the CDR3 is TGTGCCAGCTCACCTTGGACAGGGACTTTGATGACCTACGAGCAGTACTTC.

V is TRBV19 and J is TRBJ2-3; 9 bases align to TRBD2. Germline lookup yields CDR1 LNHDA and CDR2 SQIVND (reference sequence). This CDR3 region has 15 residues. V was pared by 5 bases and J by 0 bases, with 3 bases of the junction left unmatched. CDR3 amino acids: CASSVSGGSTDTQYF. CDR3 DNA: TGTGCCAGTAGTGTTAGCGGGGGAAGCACAGATACGCAGTATTTT.

This clone showed up just a few times. The V gene is TRBV11-3, the J gene TRBJ1-1, with D perhaps TRBD1 (6 bases). This CDR3 region has 13 residues. Germline V CDR1 and CDR2: SGHNT, YENEEA. The V and J ends lost 5 bases and 8 bases respectively, with 15 bases between them. CDR3 sequence (DNA): TGTGCCAGCAGCCAAGACCGGGACATGGAAGCTTTCTTT. Translation: CASSQDRDMEAFF. The complete variable domain, with remaining parts taken from reference TRBV11-3 and TRBJ1-1, reads EAGVVQSPRYKIIEKKQPVAFWCNPISGHNTLYWYLQNLGQGPELLIRYENEEAVDDSQLPKDRFSAERLKGVDSTLKIQPAELGDSAVYLCASSQDRDMEAFFGQGTRLTVV.

This chain uses TRBV7-3 with TRBJ2-1; D perhaps matches TRBD1 (6 bases). This CDR3 has 19 residues. The germline gives CDR1 SGHTA, CDR2 FQGTGA. V was pared by 1 base and J by 0 bases, with 19 bases between. CDR3 in DNA: TGTGCCAGCAGCTTAAGCGAGACAGGTTATCGGGACTCCTACAATGAGCAGTTCTTC. Amino acid sequence: CASSLSETGYRDSYNEQFF. The full variable domain, with the rest looked up from reference TRBV7-3 and TRBJ2-1, is GAGVSQTPSNKVTEKGKYVELRCDPISGHTALYWYRQSLGQGPEFLIYFQGTGAADDSGLPNDRFFAVRPEGSVSTLKIQRTERGDSAVYLCASSLSETGYRDSYNEQFFGPGTRLTVL.